This passage covers 9 T cell receptor beta chains from one sample sequenced in a study of cytomegalovirus exposure and HLA in healthy donors. TCRdb keeps only in-frame clones here, not all; method: immunoSEQ multiplex PCR. Of about 280,000 clones listed, approximately 86% are singletons. The sequenced sample was PBMCs. These receptors all stem from a woman between 18 and 29 years old in good health and CMV-seronegative.

As regards this clone: The sample carries other DNA sequences with the same CDR3. The J gene is TRBJ1-5, the V gene TRBV30, with 8 bases that match TRBD1. The CDR3 totals 13 residues. Trimming removed 4 bases from V and 4 bases from J; junction bases left unmatched: 3. Looked up from germline, CDR1 is GTSNPN and CDR2 is SVGIG (reference sequence). The CDR3 bases are TGTGCCTGGACTGGACAGGGAAATCAGCCCCAGCATTTT. Encoded protein: CAWTGQGNQPQHF.

The chain links TRBV6-5 to TRBJ2-7; D gene unclear. Germline lookup yields CDR1 MNHEY and CDR2 SVGAGI. The CDR3 has 13 residues. The germline V and J ends were trimmed by 0 bases and 2 bases, with 5 bases remaining between them. In nucleotides, the CDR3 is TGTGCCAGCAGTTACTCTCCTACCTACGAGCAGTACTTC. This translates into CASSYSPTYEQYF.

The gene calls are TRBV5-4 and TRBJ1-1; D gene uncertain. The CDR3 loop spans 15 amino acids. The germline CDR1 and CDR2 sequences are SGHNT and YYREEE (reference sequence). Deletions cut 0 bases from V and 0 bases from J, with 9 bases between. As DNA, the CDR3 is TGTGCCAGCAGCTTGGCCCCGGGGATGAACACTGAAGCTTTCTTT. Its protein product is CASSLAPGMNTEAFF.

This chain connects TRBV10-3 to TRBJ2-3; 13 nucleotides align to TRBD2. This CDR3 region has 18 residues. Trimming at V came to 2 bases and at J to 1 base, leaving 6 bases not matched to a gene. Germline values: CDR1 ENHRY, CDR2 SYGVKD. The CDR3 here is CAISEAPGTSGGTDTQYF. Written as DNA, the CDR3 is TGTGCCATCAGTGAGGCCCCCGGGACTAGCGGGGGCACAGATACGCAGTATTTT.

This clone showed up just once. The V and J genes are TRBV7-2 and TRBJ1-3; 7 bases are a match to TRBD1. Germline V gives CDR1 SGHTA, CDR2 FQGNSA. V lost 2 bases, J lost 3 bases, and 1 base stayed unmatched. The CDR3 runs to 14 residues. The CDR3: CASSLSGGGNTIYF. For the CDR3, the DNA is TGTGCCAGCAGCTTATCAGGGGGTGGAAACACCATATATTTT.

V is TRBV5-1 and J is TRBJ1-1, with D possibly matching TRBD1 (5 bases). Germline CDR1 SGHRS, CDR2 YFSETQ. CDR3 size: 15 residues. The V end was cut by 4 bases, the J end by 4 bases, with 17 bases between. CDR3 sequence reads: CASSPRGGGGTEAFF. For the CDR3, the DNA is TGCGCCAGCAGCCCAAGGGGCGGGGGGGGCACTGAAGCTTTCTTT.

The genes are TRBV5-1 and TRBJ2-7; TRBD1 matches 8 bases. In germline, CDR1 is SGHRS, CDR2 YFSETQ. Trimming cost V 4 bases and J 0 bases; bases outside gene matches: 3. The CDR3 is 14 amino acids. The CDR3 protein is CASSAGQGSYEQYF. The CDR3 DNA is TGCGCCAGCAGCGCCGGACAGGGCTCCTACGAGCAGTACTTC.

This chain connects TRBV6-5 to TRBJ2-7, with D perhaps TRBD2 (5 bases). The CDR3 is 15 amino acids. Trimming took off 6 bases at V and 2 bases at J, with 17 bases between the two ends. Germline values: CDR1 MNHEY, CDR2 SVGAGI. The CDR3 DNA sequence: TGTGCCAGCAGCCCGTGGGCTAGCCTTCCCTACGAGCAGTACTTC. Translation gives CASSPWASLPYEQYF.

This clone was recorded once. This chain uses TRBV9 with TRBJ1-2; D is possibly TRBD1 (5 bases). CDR3 length: 13 amino acids. V was clipped by 3 bases and J by 4 bases, with 10 bases between them. Germline CDR1 SGDLS, CDR2 YYNGEE. CDR3 sequence: CASSGRGTYGYTF. The CDR3 DNA sequence: TGTGCCAGCAGCGGTCGGGGGACCTATGGCTACACCTTC.